The present T cell receptor beta chain was sequenced within a study of T cell repertoires in cytomegalovirus infection (dated by TCRdb to 2018 to 2020). In the study overall: Peptide stimulations targeted recently identified HLA-C-restricted CMV epitopes, whose presentation resists viral immunomodulation, together with well-studied HLA-B-restricted epitopes. Because public TCR beta signatures pointed to carriage of CMV infection together with the matching HLA type, the HLA type of each donor mattered for the analysis.

The full study reports these points: The ex vivo response was dominated by HLA-C-restricted CMV-specific TCR beta clonotypes, which also provided the single most frequent clonotype in two of eight donors. Cumulative frequency of public TCR beta family members discriminated carriers of CMV infection plus the relevant HLA type in this cohort and an independent roughly 320-donor cohort.

The treatment or condition label here, explained by the study, means: in vitro stimulation with specific CMV peptide epitopes to enrich CMV-specific T cells. The sample was run on an Illumina HiSeq 1500. TCRdb redid the processing of the public reads, applying fastp at Q25 and MiXCR, and retained in-frame beta chains. Every distinct CDR3 protein forms one entry, paired with its most common genes and DNA. Across this sample there are some 590,000 distinct CDR3 sequences, with about 40% seen only once. The ten largest clones take up about half of the sample. With regard to this clonotype: This clone's antigen is unknown. Base qualities are missing; no much larger clone stands one base away.

This clonotype originated in a human donor in good health (CMV status not recorded). Some clones in this sample may be carry-over from other donors' samples. This specimen consisted of cultured PBMCs, obtained from culture after CMV antigen stimulation.

The sequenced DNA: TGCAGTGCTAGACGCCCAGGAGCGGGATACGAGCAGTACTTC. Its product reads: CSARRPGAGYEQYF. Rearrangement joined TRBV20-1 to TRBJ2-7; the central 7 bases match TRBD2. V trim: 2 bases; J trim: 4 bases; unmatched bases: 8. The germline V gene (reference sequence) yields DFQATT for CDR1 and SNEGSKA for CDR2. The CDR3 measures 14 amino acids from cysteine to phenylalanine. Only the CDR3 portion is preserved as DNA: 42 bases, with reading frame beginning at the first base.